This TCR beta chain was identified in a study of shared clonotypes between healthy human individuals. Findings and caveats of the study: Some naive CD4 clonotypes, approximately 4.5%, turned up in common across a handful of donors. Generation probabilities of non-shared clonotypes were lower (relative to those shared by all four donors).

In the authors' methods: Filtering differed because ImmunoSEQ produced junction-only sequences that carried no quality scores. Produced via immunoSEQ multiplex PCR; TCRdb's table is partial and in-frame only. The V and J calls and clone size were taken over from that table, and D and trimming were inferred from the DNA. The sample contains 2 million to 2.5 million clones, 85% to 95% of which appear only once. Concerning this clone: The antigen is unknown.

Naive CD4+ cells were CD45RA-selected; the remaining cells were memory. Sequencing was performed on naive CD4+ T cells from PBMCs. The sample's subset: CD45RA+ positively selected. The TCR comes from a man younger than 35 in good health. Some clones in this sample may be carry-over from other donors' samples.

DNA of the CDR3: TGTGCCAGCAGTGAACCTCGACAGGGGGCCCAAGAGCAGTTCTTC. Translation: CASSEPRQGAQEQFF. The chain recombines TRBV25-1 with TRBJ2-1, with TRBD1 matching 10 bases. Per germline, CDR1 MGHDK and CDR2 SYGVNS. V trimming: 2 bases; J trimming: 10 bases; junction bases outside the gene matches: 8. The CDR3 consists of 15 residues.